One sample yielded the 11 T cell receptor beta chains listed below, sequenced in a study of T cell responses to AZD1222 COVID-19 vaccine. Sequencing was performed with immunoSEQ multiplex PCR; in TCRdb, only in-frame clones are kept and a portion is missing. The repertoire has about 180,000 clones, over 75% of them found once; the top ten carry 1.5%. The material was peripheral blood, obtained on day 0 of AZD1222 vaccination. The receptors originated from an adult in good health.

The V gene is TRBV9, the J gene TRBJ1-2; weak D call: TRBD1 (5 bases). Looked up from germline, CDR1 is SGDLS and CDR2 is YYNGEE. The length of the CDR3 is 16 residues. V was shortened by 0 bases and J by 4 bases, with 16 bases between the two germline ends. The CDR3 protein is CASSVGGTDRFYGYTF. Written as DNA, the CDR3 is TGTGCCAGCAGCGTAGGGGGGACCGACAGATTCTATGGCTACACCTTC.

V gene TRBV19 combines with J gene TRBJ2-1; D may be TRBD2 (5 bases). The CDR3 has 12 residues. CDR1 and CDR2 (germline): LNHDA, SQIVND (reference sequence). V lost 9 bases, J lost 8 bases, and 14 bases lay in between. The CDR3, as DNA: TGTGCCAGCCATCAGAGGGAGCATGAGCAGTTCTTC. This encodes CASHQREHEQFF.

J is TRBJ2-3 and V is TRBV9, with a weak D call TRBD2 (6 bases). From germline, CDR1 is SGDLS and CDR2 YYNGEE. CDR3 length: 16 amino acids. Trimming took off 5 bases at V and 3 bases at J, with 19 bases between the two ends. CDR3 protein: CASSKTETSRTDTQYF. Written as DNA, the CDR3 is TGTGCCAGCAGTAAAACCGAGACTAGTAGAACAGATACGCAGTATTTT.

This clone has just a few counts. The CDR3 DNA sequence: TGCAGTGCTAGTGGTCAGGGAGGAGCAGATACGCAGTATTTT. It specifies CSASGQGGADTQYF. The chain links TRBV20-1 to TRBJ2-3; a weak D match, TRBD2 (6 bases). CDR3 size: 14 residues. The germline V gene has CDR1 DFQATT and CDR2 SNEGSKA (reference sequence). V shed 3 bases and J shed 4 bases, with 14 bases lying between them.

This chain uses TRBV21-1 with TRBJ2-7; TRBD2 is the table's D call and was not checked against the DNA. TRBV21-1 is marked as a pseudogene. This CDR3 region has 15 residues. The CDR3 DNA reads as TGTGCCAGCACTCAACCTGAGCCAAAAACCTACGAGCAGTACTTC. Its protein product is CASTQPEPKTYEQYF.

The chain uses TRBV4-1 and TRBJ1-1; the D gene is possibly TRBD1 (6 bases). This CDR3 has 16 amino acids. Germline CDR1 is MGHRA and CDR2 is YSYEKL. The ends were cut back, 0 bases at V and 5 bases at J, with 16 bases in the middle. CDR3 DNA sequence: TGCGCCAGCAGCCAAGAAGGGGGGGGGCATAGAACTGAAGCTTTCTTT. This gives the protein CASSQEGGGHRTEAFF.

The CDR3, as DNA: TGTGCCAGCACTGTGGGGTTAAATGAAAAACTGTTTTTT. It codes for CASTVGLNEKLFF. The V gene is TRBV5-4, the J gene TRBJ1-4, with D uncertain. Germline CDR1 SGHNT, CDR2 YYREEE (reference sequence). The CDR3 consists of 13 residues. V was shortened by 6 bases and J by 5 bases, with 11 bases between the two germline ends.

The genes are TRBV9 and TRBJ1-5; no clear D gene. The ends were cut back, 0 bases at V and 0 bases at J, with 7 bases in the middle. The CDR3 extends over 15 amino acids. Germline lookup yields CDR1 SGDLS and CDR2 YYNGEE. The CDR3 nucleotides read TGTGCCAGCAGCGTAGACAGCTATAGCAATCAGCCCCAGCATTTT. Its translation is CASSVDSYSNQPQHF.

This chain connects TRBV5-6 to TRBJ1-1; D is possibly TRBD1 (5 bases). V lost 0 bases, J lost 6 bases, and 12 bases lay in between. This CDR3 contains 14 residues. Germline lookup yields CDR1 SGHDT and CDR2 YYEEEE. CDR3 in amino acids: CASSLAWGQPEAFF. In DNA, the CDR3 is TGTGCCAGCAGCTTGGCCTGGGGCCAGCCTGAAGCTTTCTTT.

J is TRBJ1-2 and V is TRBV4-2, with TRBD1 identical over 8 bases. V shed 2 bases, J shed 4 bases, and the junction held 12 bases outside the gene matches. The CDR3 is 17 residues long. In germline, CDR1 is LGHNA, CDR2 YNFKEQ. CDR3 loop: CASSQHGQGEEAYGYTF. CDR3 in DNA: TGTGCCAGCAGCCAACACGGACAGGGAGAGGAGGCCTATGGCTACACCTTC.

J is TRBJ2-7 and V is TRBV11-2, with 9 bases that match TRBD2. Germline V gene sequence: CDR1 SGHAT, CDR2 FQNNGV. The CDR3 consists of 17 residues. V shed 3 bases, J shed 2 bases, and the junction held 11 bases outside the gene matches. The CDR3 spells CASSLRPSGTKTYEQYF. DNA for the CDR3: TGTGCCAGCAGCTTGAGGCCTAGCGGGACGAAAACCTACGAGCAGTACTTC.